These T cell receptor beta chains were read from a single sample in a study of cytomegalovirus exposure and HLA in healthy donors. Assay used: immunoSEQ multiplex PCR; TCRdb lists only in-frame clones, some missing. The sample lists roughly 100,000 clones, 82% occurring once. Sequences were obtained from PBMCs. All receptors come from a man aged 25-40 years in good health and CMV-seropositive. CDR3s leave out the opening cysteine and the closing phenylalanine or tryptophan.

v_call: TRBV6-5
j_call: TRBJ2-7
cdr3_aa: ASWGRDTFSYEQY

v_call: TRBV7-8
j_call: TRBJ2-5
cdr3_aa: ASSPRGETQY

v_call: TRBV2
j_call: TRBJ2-7
cdr3_aa: ASSEQEVGYEQY

v_call: TRBV7-2
j_call: TRBJ1-6
cdr3_aa: ASSLLESPLH

v_call: TRBV4-1
j_call: TRBJ2-1
cdr3_aa: ASSPWTGNNNEQF

v_call: TRBV28
j_call: TRBJ2-2
cdr3_aa: ASSSSGGNTGELF

v_call: TRBV5-1
j_call: TRBJ1-2
cdr3_aa: ASSLAPGGNVDDYT

v_call: TRBV5-1
j_call: TRBJ2-3
cdr3_aa: ASRRGQESTDTQY

v_call: TRBV6-6
j_call: TRBJ1-1
cdr3_aa: ASSPRQPVGAEAF

v_call: TRBV29-1
j_call: TRBJ2-1
cdr3_aa: SVDPSGLYNEQF

v_call: TRBV30
j_call: TRBJ2-2
cdr3_aa: AWSVLTGAGELF

v_call: TRBV4-1
j_call: TRBJ1-3
cdr3_aa: ASSQDPGAGNTIY

v_call: TRBV30
j_call: TRBJ2-7
cdr3_aa: AWSVRRDPSYEQY

v_call: TRBV5-1
j_call: TRBJ2-3
cdr3_aa: ASSSLAGEPDTQY

v_call: TRBV4-1
j_call: TRBJ2-2
cdr3_aa: ASSPWTSGRRELF

v_call: TRBV5-1
j_call: TRBJ1-5
cdr3_aa: ASSLEGTGANQPQH

v_call: TRBV9
j_call: TRBJ2-5
cdr3_aa: ASSVGPTGLQETQY

v_call: TRBV28
j_call: TRBJ2-1
cdr3_aa: ASSLGGSKNEQF

v_call: TRBV19
j_call: NA
cdr3_aa: ASSIARDYEQY

v_call: TRBV7-8
j_call: TRBJ1-3
cdr3_aa: ASSFSTGATSGNTIY

v_call: TRBV5-1
j_call: TRBJ2-1
cdr3_aa: ASSLDRGNEQF

v_call: TRBV5-5
j_call: TRBJ2-7
cdr3_aa: ASSPLGGNYYEQY

v_call: TRBV7-6
j_call: TRBJ1-1
cdr3_aa: ASSLGGGMNTEAF

v_call: TRBV27
j_call: TRBJ1-2
cdr3_aa: ASSLGGQGNFGYT

v_call: TRBV18
j_call: TRBJ2-1
cdr3_aa: ASSPLAGAEQF

v_call: TRBV19
j_call: TRBJ2-1
cdr3_aa: ASSIFWRGSDNEQF

v_call: TRBV4-1
j_call: TRBJ2-5
cdr3_aa: ASSQPTRKTQY

v_call: TRBV5-1
j_call: TRBJ2-7
cdr3_aa: ASSSSGQGEQY

v_call: TRBV10-1
j_call: TRBJ2-7
cdr3_aa: ASSENVRSEQY

v_call: TRBV5-8
j_call: TRBJ2-7
cdr3_aa: ASSLFQGGYEQY

v_call: TRBV5-1
j_call: TRBJ2-7
cdr3_aa: ASSAPTSGNPSFYEQY

v_call: TRBV7-2
j_call: TRBJ2-1
cdr3_aa: ASSLGLAGVHEQF

v_call: TRBV28
j_call: TRBJ2-1
cdr3_aa: ASSAEPRRGPF

v_call: TRBV5-6
j_call: TRBJ1-1
cdr3_aa: ASSRGQTNTEAF

v_call: TRBV7-9
j_call: TRBJ2-7
cdr3_aa: ASSPAGAEQY

v_call: TRBV5-8
j_call: TRBJ2-1
cdr3_aa: ASSPGTSGRIEQF

v_call: TRBV6-5
j_call: TRBJ1-1
cdr3_aa: ASTPTGLNTEAF

v_call: TRBV5-6
j_call: TRBJ2-1
cdr3_aa: ASSLWRSGVGEQF

v_call: TRBV5-4
j_call: TRBJ1-1
cdr3_aa: ASLPSGGAMNTEAF

v_call: TRBV4-1
j_call: TRBJ1-5
cdr3_aa: ASSQVPGNQPQH

v_call: TRBV11-3
j_call: TRBJ2-2
cdr3_aa: ASSLDFGTGELF